Shown below are 17 T cell receptor gamma chains from a single sample sequenced in a study of gamma-delta T cells after stem cell transplantation. TCRdb re-called clones from the RT-PCR reads using CATT. The sample comprises hundreds of gamma-chain clones, 30% to 45% of which are singletons, and 27% rests with the top ten. The sample taken for sequencing was gamma-delta T cells. Receptor source: a human donor. It is not recorded whose cells these are; they may come from a transplant donor.

Judged by abundance, this clone is large (0.1 to 1%). V gene TRGV9 combines with J gene TRGJP. No J segment appears in TCRdb, so it was assigned here by matching the sequence to germline. In germline, CDR1 is GITISATS, CDR2 ISYDGTV (reference sequence). V trimming: 0 bases; J trimming: 9 bases; junction bases outside the gene matches: 5. The length of the CDR3 is 16 residues. CDR3 in DNA: TGTGCCTTGTGGGAGGTGCAGCCGTTGGGCAAAAAAATCAAGGTATTT. Its protein is CALWEVQPLGKKIKVF.

A remark on this clone: This clone may be a read error of a much larger clone one base away. The sample carries other DNA sequences with the same CDR3. This chain connects TRGV9 to TRGJP. Germline matching of the DNA provided the J gene here, since TCRdb leaves it blank. From germline, CDR1 is GITISATS and CDR2 ISYDGTV (reference sequence). This CDR3 contains 16 residues. The CDR3 protein is CALWESQELGKKIKVF. In nucleotides, the CDR3 is TGTGCCTTGTGGGAGTCCCAAGAGTTAGGCAAAAAAATCAAGGTATTT.

This clone is large (0.1 to 1%) by share. The same CDR3 arises from other DNA sequences in this sample as well. The gene calls are TRGV2 and TRGJ1 or TRGJ2. The J gene was not available in TCRdb and was assigned here by matching the DNA to germline segments. CDR1 EGSNGY and CDR2 YDSYNSKV come from the germline V gene. CDR3 length: 16 amino acids. V trimming: 2 bases; J trimming: 0 bases; junction bases outside the gene matches: 10. The CDR3 region is CATWDAKERNYYKKLF. The DNA of the CDR3 is TGTGCCACCTGGGACGCTAAGGAGAGGAATTATTATAAGAAACTCTTT.

No J gene call was made, and the V gene is TRGV8. The CDR3 extends over 13 amino acids. CDR1 VENAVY and CDR2 YDSYNSRV come from the germline V gene. The CDR3 sequence: CATWERNYYKKLF. The CDR3 DNA reads as TGTGCCACCTGGGAGAGGAATTATTATAAGAAACTCTTC.

On this clone itself: The same CDR3 arises from other DNA sequences in this sample as well. The V gene was identified as TRGV9, while no J gene was called. The CDR3 runs to 16 residues. Germline V gene sequence: CDR1 GITISATS, CDR2 ISYDGTV (reference sequence). The CDR3 reads CALWEVLGLGKKIKVF. The CDR3 coding sequence is TGTGCCTTGTGGGAGGTGCTCGGGTTGGGCAAAAAAATTAAGGTATTT.

This chain links TRGV3 with TRGJ1 or TRGJ2. The J gene was not available in TCRdb and was assigned here by matching the DNA to germline segments. The junction had 7 bases not matched to a gene; V was cut back by 0 bases and J by 8 bases. Germline loops: CDR1 VTNTFY, CDR2 YDVSTARD (reference sequence). The CDR3 totals 13 residues. Here the CDR3 DNA reads TGTGCCACCTGGGACAGGCCTGTTGATAAGAAACTCTTT. Its translation: CATWDRPVDKKLF.

This clone showed up just a few times. The gene calls are TRGV2 and TRGJ1 or TRGJ2. Matching the DNA to germline supplied the J gene, which TCRdb does not give. V lost 0 bases, J lost 7 bases, and 12 bases stayed unmatched. The CDR3 is 15 residues long. Germline CDR1 EGSNGY, CDR2 YDSYNSKV. The CDR3 loop is CATWDGSMMGYKKLF. CDR3 coding DNA: TGTGCCACCTGGGACGGGTCGATGATGGGGTATAAGAAACTCTTT.

With respect to this clone: A clone one base away is much larger, so this may be a read error. Distinct nucleotide sequences in the sample also encode this CDR3. This chain connects TRGV9 to TRGJP. TCRdb does not report a J gene; here it was assigned by matching the DNA to germline references. The germline V gene has CDR1 GITISATS and CDR2 ISYDGTV (reference sequence). Trimming removed 2 bases from V and 3 bases from J; junction bases left unmatched: 1. This CDR3 region has 16 residues. The CDR3 loop reads CALWEAQELGKKIKVF. The DNA for the CDR3 is TGTGCCTTGTGGGAGGCGCAAGAGTTGGGCAAAAAAATCAAGGTATTT.

As DNA, the CDR3 is TGTGCCTTGTGGGAGGTGCATGGCTATTATAAGAAACTCTTT. Protein sequence: CALWEVHGYYKKLF. This chain connects TRGV9 to TRGJ1 or TRGJ2. TCRdb lists no J gene, so it was determined here by aligning the DNA to germline. Germline-derived CDR1 and CDR2 are GITISATS and ISYDGTV (reference sequence). The CDR3 runs to 14 residues. V shed 0 bases and J 4 bases; nucleotides not matched to a gene: 6.

This clone is hyperexpanded (1% or more) in the sample. Other DNA sequences in the sample encode the same CDR3. The rearrangement joins TRGV8 to TRGJP1. TCRdb carries no J gene annotation; the J gene was assigned here by matching the DNA with germline. V was clipped by 10 bases and J by 0 bases; unmatched bases: 17. Germline V lookup: CDR1 VENAVY, CDR2 YDSYNSRV. This CDR3 region has 17 residues. DNA of the CDR3: TGTGCCACTCTCGACTCTGACCCAAATACCACTGGTTGGTTCAAGATATTT. Its translation: CATLDSDPNTTGWFKIF.

CDR3 DNA sequence: TGTGCCTTGTGGGAGTATGAGAAGTTGGGCAAAAAAATCAAGGTATTT. Protein sequence: CALWEYEKLGKKIKVF. The rearrangement links TRGV9 to TRGJP. TCRdb carries no J gene annotation; the J gene was assigned here by matching the DNA with germline. Germline-derived CDR1 and CDR2 are GITISATS and ISYDGTV (reference sequence). V trimming: 3 bases; J trimming: 8 bases; junction bases outside the gene matches: 7. The CDR3 length is 16 residues.

This clone was detected only a few times. Other DNA sequences in the sample encode the same CDR3. The chain joins TRGV9 to TRGJP. Assignment of the J gene here rests on matching the DNA to germline, because TCRdb gives none. CDR3 size: 16 residues. Losses at the gene ends were 3 bases for V and 6 bases for J; bases not matched to a gene: 5. From germline, CDR1 is GITISATS and CDR2 ISYDGTV (reference sequence). The CDR3 spells CALWEPRELGKKIKVF. CDR3 nucleotides: TGTGCCTTGTGGGAGCCAAGAGAGTTGGGCAAAAAAATCAAGGTATTT.

This clone appeared a few times. At the DNA level, this CDR3 is encoded by other sequences in the same sample as well. The chain uses TRGV9 and TRGJP. The J gene, absent from TCRdb, was called here by matching the DNA to germline. This CDR3 is built from 16 residues. CDR1 and CDR2 from the germline V gene are GITISATS and ISYDGTV (reference sequence). V dropped 0 bases and J dropped 7; count of bases not matched to a gene: 3. The CDR3 here is CALWEVEELGKKIKVF. The DNA of the CDR3 is TGTGCCTTGTGGGAGGTGGAGGAGTTGGGCAAAAAAATCAAGGTATTT.

The chain combines TRGV9 with TRGJ1 or TRGJ2. As TCRdb names no J gene, one was assigned here on the basis of a DNA match to germline. Germline values: CDR1 GITISATS, CDR2 ISYDGTV (reference sequence). This CDR3 comprises 11 residues. The junction had 2 bases not matched to a gene; V was cut back by 0 bases and J by 9 bases. The CDR3 region is CALWEVRKKLF. The CDR3 bases are TGTGCCTTGTGGGAGGTGCGTAAGAAACTCTTT.

Within the sample, this clone is large. The identical CDR3 is also encoded by other nucleotide sequences in the sample. V and J are TRGV9 and TRGJ1 or TRGJ2. TCRdb supplies no J gene; here it was assigned by aligning the nucleotide sequence to germline. CDR3 length: 17 residues. The germline V gene has CDR1 GITISATS and CDR2 ISYDGTV (reference sequence). The V segment lost 2 bases and the J segment 4 bases; nucleotides outside the gene matches: 17. The CDR3 DNA sequence: TGTGCCTTGTGGGAGGACCTGAAGTCGGCCATGTATTATAAGAAACTCTTT. As protein: CALWEDLKSAMYYKKLF.

By sample fraction, this clone is large (0.1 to 1%). The sample contains more than one DNA sequence encoding this CDR3. The V gene is TRGV9, the J gene TRGJP. The J gene is not listed in TCRdb, so it was assigned here from a DNA match to germline. The length of the CDR3 is 16 residues. From germline, CDR1 is GITISATS and CDR2 ISYDGTV (reference sequence). The ends lost 0 bases at V and 7 bases at J; junction bases unmatched: 3. In DNA, the CDR3 is TGTGCCTTGTGGGAGGTGAAGGAGTTGGGCAAAAAAATCAAGGTATTT. It codes for CALWEVKELGKKIKVF.

The V gene is TRGV9, the J gene TRGJP. TCRdb supplies no J gene; here it was assigned by aligning the nucleotide sequence to germline. Germline values: CDR1 GITISATS, CDR2 ISYDGTV (reference sequence). The CDR3 has 12 residues. The junction had 4 bases not matched to a gene; V was cut back by 4 bases and J by 16 bases. The CDR3 region is CALWDGKKIKVF. Written as DNA, the CDR3 is TGTGCCTTGTGGGATGGAAAAAAAATCAAGGTATTT.